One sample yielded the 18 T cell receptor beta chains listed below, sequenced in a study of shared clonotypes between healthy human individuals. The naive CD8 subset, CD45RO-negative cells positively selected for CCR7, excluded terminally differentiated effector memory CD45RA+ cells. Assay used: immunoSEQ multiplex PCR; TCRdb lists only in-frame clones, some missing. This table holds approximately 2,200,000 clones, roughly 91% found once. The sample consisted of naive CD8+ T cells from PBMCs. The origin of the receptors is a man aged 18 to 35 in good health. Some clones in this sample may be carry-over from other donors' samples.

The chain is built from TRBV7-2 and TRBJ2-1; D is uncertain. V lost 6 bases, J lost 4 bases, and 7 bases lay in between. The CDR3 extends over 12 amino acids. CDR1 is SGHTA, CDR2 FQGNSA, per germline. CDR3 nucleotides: TGTGCCAGCAGAGGGATTTACAATGAGCAGTTCTTC. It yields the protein CASRGIYNEQFF.

CDR3 in DNA: TGTGCCAGCAGCTCGCGGGCCTCGGGGGGCTATGGCTACACCTTC. This codes for CASSSRASGGYGYTF. This chain connects TRBV5-8 to TRBJ1-2; tentative D call: TRBD1 (5 bases). V shed 3 bases and J shed 4 bases, with 16 bases lying between them. CDR1 is SGHTS, CDR2 YDEGEE, per germline. The CDR3 runs 15 residues.

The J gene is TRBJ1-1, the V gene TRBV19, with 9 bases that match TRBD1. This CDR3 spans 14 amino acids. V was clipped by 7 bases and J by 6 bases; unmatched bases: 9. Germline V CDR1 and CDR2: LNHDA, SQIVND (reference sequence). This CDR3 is CASKTQGAGAEAFF. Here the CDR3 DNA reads TGTGCCAGTAAAACACAGGGGGCTGGTGCTGAAGCTTTCTTT.

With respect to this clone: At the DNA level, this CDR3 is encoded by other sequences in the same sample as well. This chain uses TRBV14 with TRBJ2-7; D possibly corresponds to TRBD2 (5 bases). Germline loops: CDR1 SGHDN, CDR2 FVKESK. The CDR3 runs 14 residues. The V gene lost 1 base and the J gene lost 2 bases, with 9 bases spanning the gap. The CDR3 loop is CASSQVAGAYEQYF. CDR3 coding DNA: TGTGCCAGCAGCCAAGTGGCCGGGGCCTACGAGCAGTACTTC.

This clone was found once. The CDR3 here is CASSKYYEQYF. The CDR3 coding sequence is TGTGCCAGCAGCAAATACTACGAGCAGTACTTC. The V gene is TRBV7-2, the J gene TRBJ2-7; D unresolved. Germline-derived CDR1 and CDR2 are SGHTA and FQGNSA. The V and J ends lost 5 bases and 3 bases respectively, with 5 bases between them. The CDR3 is made up of 11 amino acids. Filled out from reference TRBV7-2 and TRBJ2-7, the complete variable domain reads GAGVSQSPSNKVTEKGKDVELRCDPISGHTALYWYRQSLGQGLEFLIYFQGNSAPDKSGLPSDRFSAERTGGSVSTLTIQRTQQEDSAVYLCASSKYYEQYFGPGTRLTVT.

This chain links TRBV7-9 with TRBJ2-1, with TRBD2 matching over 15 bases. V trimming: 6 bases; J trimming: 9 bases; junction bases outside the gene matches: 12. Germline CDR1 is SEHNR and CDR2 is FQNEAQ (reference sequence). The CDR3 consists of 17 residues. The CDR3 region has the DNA TGTGCCAGCAGTCTGACTGGGACTAGCGGGAGGCCAGGTGAGCAGTTCTTC. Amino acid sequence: CASSLTGTSGRPGEQFF.

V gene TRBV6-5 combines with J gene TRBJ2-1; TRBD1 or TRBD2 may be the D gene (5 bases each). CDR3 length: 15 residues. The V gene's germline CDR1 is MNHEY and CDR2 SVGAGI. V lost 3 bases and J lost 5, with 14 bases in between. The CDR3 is CASSYLPADNNEQFF. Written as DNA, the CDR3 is TGTGCCAGCAGTTATTTGCCAGCGGACAACAATGAGCAGTTCTTC.

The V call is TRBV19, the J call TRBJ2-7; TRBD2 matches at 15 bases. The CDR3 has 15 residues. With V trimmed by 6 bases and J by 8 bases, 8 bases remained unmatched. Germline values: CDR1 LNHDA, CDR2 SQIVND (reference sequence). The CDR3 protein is CASSPRTSGREKQYF. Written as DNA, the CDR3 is TGTGCCAGTAGCCCCCGGACTAGCGGGAGGGAAAAGCAGTACTTC.

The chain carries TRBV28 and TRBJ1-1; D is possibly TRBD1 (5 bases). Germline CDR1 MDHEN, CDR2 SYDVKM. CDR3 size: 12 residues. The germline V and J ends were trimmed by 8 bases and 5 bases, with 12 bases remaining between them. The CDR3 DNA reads TGTGCCAGCGGGTTATGGGGGACTGAAGCTTTCTTT. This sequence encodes CASGLWGTEAFF.

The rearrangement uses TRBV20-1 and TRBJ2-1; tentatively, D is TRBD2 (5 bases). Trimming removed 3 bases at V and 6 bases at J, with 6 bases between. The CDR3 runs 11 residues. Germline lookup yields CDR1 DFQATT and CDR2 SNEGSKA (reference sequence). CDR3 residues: CSARRVNEQFF. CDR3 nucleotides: TGCAGTGCTAGGAGGGTCAATGAGCAGTTCTTC.

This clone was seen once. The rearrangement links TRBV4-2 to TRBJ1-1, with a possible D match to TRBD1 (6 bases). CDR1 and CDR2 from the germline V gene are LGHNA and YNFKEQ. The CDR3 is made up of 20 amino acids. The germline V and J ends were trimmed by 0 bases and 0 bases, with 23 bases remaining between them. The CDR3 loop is CASSQDRPLAGDLMNTEAFF. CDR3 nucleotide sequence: TGTGCCAGCAGCCAAGATCGCCCCTTGGCAGGGGATCTAATGAACACTGAAGCTTTCTTT.

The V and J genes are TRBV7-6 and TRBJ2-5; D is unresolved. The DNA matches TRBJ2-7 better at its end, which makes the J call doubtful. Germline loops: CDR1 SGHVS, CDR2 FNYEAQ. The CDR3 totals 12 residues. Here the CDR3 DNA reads TGTGCCAGCAGCTCGAGCTCCTACGAGCAGTACTTC. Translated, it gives CASSSSSYEQYF.

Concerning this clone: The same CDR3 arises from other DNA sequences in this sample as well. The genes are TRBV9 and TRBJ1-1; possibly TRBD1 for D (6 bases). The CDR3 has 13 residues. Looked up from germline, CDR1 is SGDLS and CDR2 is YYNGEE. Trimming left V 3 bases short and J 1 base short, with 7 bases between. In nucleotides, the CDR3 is TGTGCCAGCAGCGCGACAGGGAACACTGAAGCTTTCTTT. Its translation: CASSATGNTEAFF. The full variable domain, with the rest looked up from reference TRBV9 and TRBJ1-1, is DSGVTQTPKHLITATGQRVTLRCSPRSGDLSVYWYQQSLDQGLQFLIQYYNGEERAKGNILERFSAQQFPDLHSELNLSSLELGDSALYFCASSATGNTEAFFGQGTRLTVV.

DNA of the CDR3: TGTGCCAGTAGTACCGGGAGGGAAAACATTCAGTACTTC. This translates into CASSTGRENIQYF. This rearrangement joins TRBV19 to TRBJ2-4; TRBD2 aligns across 8 bases. The CDR3 loop spans 13 amino acids. V was clipped by 4 bases and J by 5 bases; unmatched bases: 1. Germline lookup yields CDR1 LNHDA and CDR2 SQIVND (reference sequence).

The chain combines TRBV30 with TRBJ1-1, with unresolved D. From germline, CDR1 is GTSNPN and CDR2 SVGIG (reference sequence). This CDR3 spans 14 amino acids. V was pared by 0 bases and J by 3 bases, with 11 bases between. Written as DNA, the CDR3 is TGTGCCTGGAGTGTATTTGGCGTCCACACTGAAGCTTTCTTT. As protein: CAWSVFGVHTEAFF. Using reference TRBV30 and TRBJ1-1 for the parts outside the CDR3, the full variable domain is SQTIHQWPATLVQPVGSPLSLECTVEGTSNPNLYWYRQAAGRGLQLLFYSVGIGQISSEVPQNLSASRPQDRQFILSSKKLLLSDSGFYLCAWSVFGVHTEAFFGQGTRLTVV.

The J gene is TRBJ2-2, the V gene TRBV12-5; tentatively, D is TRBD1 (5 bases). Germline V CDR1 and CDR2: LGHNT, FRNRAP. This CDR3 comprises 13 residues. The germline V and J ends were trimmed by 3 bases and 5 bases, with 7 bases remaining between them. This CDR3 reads CASGFGATGELFF. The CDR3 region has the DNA TGTGCTAGTGGTTTTGGGGCTACCGGGGAGCTGTTTTTT.

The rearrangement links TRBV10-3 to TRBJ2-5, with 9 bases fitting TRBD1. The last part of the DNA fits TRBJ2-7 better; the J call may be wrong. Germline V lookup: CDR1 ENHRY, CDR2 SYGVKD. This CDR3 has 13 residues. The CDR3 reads CAITSDRGYEQYF. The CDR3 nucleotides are TGTGCCATCACCTCGGACAGGGGATACGAGCAGTACTTC.

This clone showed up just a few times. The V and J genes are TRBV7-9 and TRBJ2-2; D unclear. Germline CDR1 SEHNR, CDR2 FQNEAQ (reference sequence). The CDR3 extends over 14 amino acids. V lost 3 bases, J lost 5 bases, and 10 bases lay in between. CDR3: CASSFQSKTGELFF. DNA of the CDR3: TGTGCCAGCAGCTTCCAGAGCAAGACCGGGGAGCTGTTTTTT.